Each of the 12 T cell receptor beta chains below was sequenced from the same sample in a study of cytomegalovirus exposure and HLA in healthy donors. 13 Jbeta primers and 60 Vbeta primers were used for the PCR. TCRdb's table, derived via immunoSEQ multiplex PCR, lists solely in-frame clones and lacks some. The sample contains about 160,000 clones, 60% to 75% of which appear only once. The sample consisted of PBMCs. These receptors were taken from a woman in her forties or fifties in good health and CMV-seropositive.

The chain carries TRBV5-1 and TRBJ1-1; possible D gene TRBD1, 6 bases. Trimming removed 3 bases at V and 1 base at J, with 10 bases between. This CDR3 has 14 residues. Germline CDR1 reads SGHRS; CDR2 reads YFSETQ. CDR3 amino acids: CASSYRQENTEAFF. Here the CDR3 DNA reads TGCGCCAGCAGCTACCGACAGGAGAACACTGAAGCTTTCTTT.

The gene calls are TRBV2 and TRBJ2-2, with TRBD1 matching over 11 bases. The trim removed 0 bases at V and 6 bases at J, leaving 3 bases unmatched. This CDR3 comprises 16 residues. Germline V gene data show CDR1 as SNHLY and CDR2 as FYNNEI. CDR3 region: CASSEAGTGGAGELFF. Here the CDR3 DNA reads TGTGCCAGCAGTGAAGCCGGGACAGGGGGGGCCGGGGAGCTGTTTTTT.

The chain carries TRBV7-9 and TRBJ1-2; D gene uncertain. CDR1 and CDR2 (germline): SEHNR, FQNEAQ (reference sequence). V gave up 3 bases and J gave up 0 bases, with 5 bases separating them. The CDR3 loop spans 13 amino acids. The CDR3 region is CASSFGANYGYTF. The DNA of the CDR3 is TGTGCCAGCAGCTTCGGGGCTAACTATGGCTACACCTTC.

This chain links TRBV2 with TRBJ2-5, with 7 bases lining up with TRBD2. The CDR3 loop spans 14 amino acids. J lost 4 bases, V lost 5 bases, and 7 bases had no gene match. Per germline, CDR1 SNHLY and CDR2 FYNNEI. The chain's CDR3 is CASSRGAGVETQYF. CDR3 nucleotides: TGTGCCAGCAGTAGAGGGGCGGGGGTAGAGACCCAGTACTTC.

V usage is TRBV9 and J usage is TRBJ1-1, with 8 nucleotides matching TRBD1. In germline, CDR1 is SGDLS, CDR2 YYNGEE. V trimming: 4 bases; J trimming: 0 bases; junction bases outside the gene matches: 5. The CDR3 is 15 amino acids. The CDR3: CASSFRQGMNTEAFF. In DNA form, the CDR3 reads TGTGCCAGCAGCTTCCGACAGGGGATGAACACTGAAGCTTTCTTT. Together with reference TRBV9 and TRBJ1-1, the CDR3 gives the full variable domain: DSGVTQTPKHLITATGQRVTLRCSPRSGDLSVYWYQQSLDQGLQFLIQYYNGEERAKGNILERFSAQQFPDLHSELNLSSLELGDSALYFCASSFRQGMNTEAFFGQGTRLTVV.

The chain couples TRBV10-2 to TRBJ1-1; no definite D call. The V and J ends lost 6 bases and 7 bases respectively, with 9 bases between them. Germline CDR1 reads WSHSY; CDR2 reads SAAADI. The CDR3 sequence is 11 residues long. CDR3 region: CASRDSVEAFF. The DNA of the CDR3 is TGCGCCAGCAGGGACTCGGTTGAAGCTTTCTTT.

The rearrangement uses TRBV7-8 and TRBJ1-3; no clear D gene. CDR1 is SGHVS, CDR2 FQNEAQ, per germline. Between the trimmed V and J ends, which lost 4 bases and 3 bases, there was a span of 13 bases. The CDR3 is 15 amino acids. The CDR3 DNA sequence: TGTGCCAGCAGCTCCTCGGAGGCGAATGGAAACACCATATATTTT. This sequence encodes CASSSSEANGNTIYF.

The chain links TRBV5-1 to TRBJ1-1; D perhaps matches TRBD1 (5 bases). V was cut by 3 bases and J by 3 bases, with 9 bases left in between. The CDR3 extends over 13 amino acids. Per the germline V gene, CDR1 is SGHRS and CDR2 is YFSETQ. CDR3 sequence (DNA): TGCGCCAGCAGCTCCCCGGGGGACACTGAAGCTTTCTTT. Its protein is CASSSPGDTEAFF.

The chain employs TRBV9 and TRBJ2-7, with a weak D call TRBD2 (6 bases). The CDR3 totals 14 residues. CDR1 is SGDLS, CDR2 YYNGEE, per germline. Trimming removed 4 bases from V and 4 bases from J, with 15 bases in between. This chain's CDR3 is CASSPYSGTYEQYF. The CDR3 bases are TGTGCCAGCAGCCCGTACTCCGGGACTTACGAGCAGTACTTC.

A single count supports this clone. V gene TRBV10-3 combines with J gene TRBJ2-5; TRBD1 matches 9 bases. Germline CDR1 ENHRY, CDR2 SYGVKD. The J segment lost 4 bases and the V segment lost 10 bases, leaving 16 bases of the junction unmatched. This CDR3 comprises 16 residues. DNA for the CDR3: TGTGCCACCAACCGGGACAGGGAAGGGTTCGGAGAGACCCAGTACTTC. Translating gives CATNRDREGFGETQYF.

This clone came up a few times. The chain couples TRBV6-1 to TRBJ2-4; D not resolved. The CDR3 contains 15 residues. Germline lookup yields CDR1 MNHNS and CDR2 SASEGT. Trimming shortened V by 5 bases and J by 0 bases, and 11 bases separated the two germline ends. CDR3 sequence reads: CASSPGRQAKNIQYF. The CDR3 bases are TGTGCCAGCAGTCCCGGCCGACAAGCCAAAAACATTCAGTACTTC.

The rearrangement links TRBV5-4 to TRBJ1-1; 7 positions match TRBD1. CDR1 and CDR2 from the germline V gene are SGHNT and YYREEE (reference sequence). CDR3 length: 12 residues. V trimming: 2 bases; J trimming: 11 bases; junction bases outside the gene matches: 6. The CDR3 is CASSFRQGDAFF. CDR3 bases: TGTGCCAGCAGCTTTAGACAGGGTGACGCTTTCTTT.